One and the same sample provided the 23 T cell receptor beta chains below, sequenced in a study of long-term antiretroviral therapy in people with HIV (dated 2022 in TCRdb). Sequencing of the TRB variable region was done with the immunoSEQ hsTCRB v3.0 assay at survey level resolution. This immuneACCESS table, as held by TCRdb, lists in-frame sequences with V and J called but not all clones. Of the missing ones, under half trace to an unresolved V gene in checked studies; the others have no known cause. The sample contains 20,000 to 30,000 clones, 81% of them found a single time. Together, the top ten hold 5.7% of the sample. The specimen comprised unsorted PBMCs, sampled 4.4 years after starting antiretroviral therapy. These receptors all come from a man aged 25 to 45 with HIV.

The chain recombines TRBV5-4 with TRBJ1-6, with D tentatively TRBD1 (5 bases). Germline V CDR1 and CDR2: SGHNT, YYREEE (reference sequence). The CDR3 has 17 residues. V gave up 0 bases and J gave up 9 bases, with 19 bases separating them. This chain's CDR3 is CASSLAVRRRAVSPLHF. As DNA, the CDR3 is TGTGCCAGCAGCTTGGCGGTTCGGCGCAGGGCGGTTTCACCCCTCCACTTT.

The J gene is TRBJ1-1, the V gene TRBV5-6, with D unclear. This CDR3 has 13 residues. The germline V gene has CDR1 SGHDT and CDR2 YYEEEE. Between the trimmed V and J ends, which lost 0 bases and 1 base, there was a span of 4 bases. CDR3 amino acids: CASSLATNTEAFF. The DNA of the CDR3 is TGTGCCAGCAGCTTGGCGACGAACACTGAAGCTTTCTTT.

The chain recombines TRBV13 with TRBJ1-2, with D tentatively TRBD1 (5 bases). From germline, CDR1 is PRHDT and CDR2 FYEKMQ (reference sequence). The CDR3 extends over 15 amino acids. Trimming pared 7 bases from V and 7 bases from J, leaving 22 bases between. The CDR3 loop is CASTRLGGGTRGYTF. The CDR3, as DNA: TGTGCCAGCACCCGACTGGGTGGGGGAACACGTGGCTACACCTTC. The full variable domain, with the rest looked up from reference TRBV13 and TRBJ1-2, is AAGVIQSPRHLIKEKRETATLKCYPIPRHDTVYWYQQGPGQDPQFLISFYEKMQSDKGSIPDRFSAQQFSDYHSELNMSSLELGDSALYFCASTRLGGGTRGYTFGSGTRLTVV.

The V gene is TRBV6-1, the J gene TRBJ1-1; 11 positions agree with TRBD1. Trimming cost V 7 bases and J 5 bases; bases outside gene matches: 12. CDR1 and CDR2 from the germline V gene are MNHNS and SASEGT. This CDR3 is built from 16 residues. CDR3 protein: CASTDGQGAVRTEAFF. In nucleotides, the CDR3 is TGTGCCAGCACTGACGGACAGGGGGCGGTTAGGACTGAAGCTTTCTTT.

The chain is built from TRBV2 and TRBJ2-2, with TRBD2 as a possible D gene (5 bases). Trimming stripped 4 bases from V and 5 bases from J, with 5 bases between. CDR1 SNHLY and CDR2 FYNNEI come from the germline V gene. This CDR3 region has 12 residues. CDR3 amino acids: CASSAGTGELFF. CDR3 coding DNA: TGTGCCAGCAGTGCGGGGACCGGGGAGCTGTTTTTT. Complete variable domain (other parts from reference TRBV2 and TRBJ2-2): EPEVTQTPSHQVTQMGQEVILRCVPISNHLYFYWYRQILGQKVEFLVSFYNNEISEKSEIFDDQFSVERPDGSNFTLKIRSTKLEDSAMYFCASSAGTGELFFGEGSRLTVL.

The chain has TRBV2 and TRBJ2-7; no reliable D call. CDR1 is SNHLY and CDR2 is FYNNEI in the germline V gene. Deletions cut 3 bases from V and 6 bases from J, with 15 bases between. The CDR3 contains 14 residues. This CDR3 is CASSERQSSSEQYF. CDR3 in DNA: TGTGCCAGCAGTGAGAGGCAGAGCTCGTCCGAGCAGTACTTC.

The genes are TRBV7-2 and TRBJ2-4; 7 nucleotides line up with TRBD2. The CDR3 consists of 17 residues. CDR1 and CDR2 (germline): SGHTA, FQGNSA. V shed 1 base, J shed 3 bases, and the junction held 9 bases outside the gene matches. As DNA, the CDR3 is TGTGCCAGCAGCTTAGAACGCGGGAGAAGCGACAAAAACATTCAGTACTTC. Translation: CASSLERGRSDKNIQYF.

This rearrangement joins TRBV10-3 to TRBJ2-1, with D perhaps matching TRBD2 (7 bases). This CDR3 is built from 13 residues. Germline V CDR1 and CDR2: ENHRY, SYGVKD. The V end was cut by 10 bases, the J end by 9 bases, with 19 bases between. The CDR3 bases are TGTGCCACCGTAAAGGGGGGGCCCGGTGAGCAGTTCTTC. This encodes CATVKGGPGEQFF.

The chain carries TRBV7-3 and TRBJ2-6, with 7 positions matching TRBD1. V was pared by 0 bases and J by 1 base, with 9 bases of the junction left unmatched. The CDR3 sequence is 19 residues long. Germline V CDR1 and CDR2: SGHTA, FQGTGA. CDR3 protein: CASSLTGTVAQSGANVLTF. In DNA, the CDR3 is TGTGCCAGCAGCTTAACGGGGACAGTGGCACAATCTGGGGCCAACGTCCTGACTTTC.

The CDR3 here is CASSESGLPYEQYF. The DNA of the CDR3 is TGCGCCAGCAGTGAGTCAGGACTTCCCTACGAGCAGTACTTC. V usage is TRBV10-2 and J usage is TRBJ2-7, with D possibly matching TRBD2 (5 bases). CDR1 WSHSY and CDR2 SAAADI come from the germline V gene. V lost 0 bases and J 2 bases, leaving 8 bases between the germline ends. The length of the CDR3 is 14 residues.

This CDR3 reads CASSIAGQVNTEAFF. The CDR3 region has the DNA TGTGCCAGTAGTATAGCTGGACAGGTGAACACTGAAGCTTTCTTT. The rearrangement links TRBV19 to TRBJ1-1, with 7 nucleotides matching TRBD1. CDR1 is LNHDA and CDR2 is SQIVND in the germline V gene (reference sequence). This CDR3 comprises 15 residues. Trimming removed 1 base from V and 0 bases from J; junction bases left unmatched: 2.

The chain links TRBV14 to TRBJ1-3; 7 bases line up with TRBD1. Germline V gene lookup returns CDR1 SGHDN and CDR2 FVKESK. The length of the CDR3 is 15 residues. With V trimmed by 8 bases and J by 4 bases, 11 bases remained unmatched. The CDR3 here is CASSRGGTVGNTIYF. The DNA for the CDR3 is TGTGCCAGCTCGCGCGGGGGGACAGTCGGAAACACCATATATTTT.

This chain joins TRBV5-1 and TRBJ1-1; maybe TRBD1 (6 bases). Germline V gene data show CDR1 as SGHRS and CDR2 as YFSETQ. Deletions cut 4 bases from V and 1 base from J, with 11 bases between. The CDR3 is made up of 14 amino acids. The CDR3 spells CASSHGQTNTEAFF. Here the CDR3 DNA reads TGCGCCAGCAGCCACGGACAGACGAACACTGAAGCTTTCTTT.

CDR3 in DNA: TGTGCCAGCAGCTTAGAGGGAGTCAACCTCAACTATGGCTACACCTTC. It yields the protein CASSLEGVNLNYGYTF. The gene calls are TRBV7-2 and TRBJ1-2; D not resolved. Trimming shortened V by 1 base and J by 2 bases, and 14 bases separated the two germline ends. This CDR3 has 16 residues. CDR1 and CDR2 from the germline V gene are SGHTA and FQGNSA.

This clone was counted a few times. The V gene is TRBV19, the J gene TRBJ2-7; tentatively, D is TRBD1 or TRBD2 (7 bases each). V lost 6 bases and J lost 4, with 22 bases in between. The CDR3 is 16 residues long. From germline, CDR1 is LNHDA and CDR2 SQIVND (reference sequence). The CDR3 bases are TGTGCCAGTAGGGGCATGCAGGGGGGGCCGCCTTACGAGCAGTACTTC. Its protein product is CASRGMQGGPPYEQYF.

V gene TRBV6-4 combines with J gene TRBJ2-7; D gene ambiguous. CDR1 is MRHNA, CDR2 SNTAGT, per germline. The CDR3 is made up of 14 amino acids. With 5 bases removed from V and 0 bases from J, the gap between germline ends came to 11 bases. The CDR3 DNA follows: TGTGCCAGCAGTCCGCAGAGGAGCTCCTACGAGCAGTACTTC. It encodes CASSPQRSSYEQYF.

The V and J genes are TRBV9 and TRBJ2-7, with 8 positions matching TRBD2. From germline, CDR1 is SGDLS and CDR2 YYNGEE. V was clipped by 3 bases and J by 4 bases; unmatched bases: 6. This CDR3 region has 14 residues. CDR3 in amino acids: CASSAGLVSYEQYF. The CDR3 coding sequence is TGTGCCAGCAGCGCGGGACTAGTGAGTTACGAGCAGTACTTC.

J is TRBJ1-1 and V is TRBV2; D call uncertain. V was pared by 7 bases and J by 1 base, with 19 bases between. Germline V gene lookup returns CDR1 SNHLY and CDR2 FYNNEI. The length of the CDR3 is 16 residues. The CDR3 here is CASTSEWAGTNTEAFF. For the CDR3, the DNA is TGTGCCAGCACCTCCGAGTGGGCCGGAACGAACACTGAAGCTTTCTTT.

The chain has TRBV6-6 and TRBJ2-7; unclear D gene. This CDR3 spans 14 amino acids. Per germline, CDR1 MNHNY and CDR2 SVGAGI (reference sequence). Trimming took off 0 bases at V and 4 bases at J, with 10 bases between the two ends. CDR3 sequence: CASSYSSGLYEQYF. The CDR3 DNA sequence: TGTGCCAGCAGTTACTCGAGTGGGCTATACGAGCAGTACTTC.

The CDR3 DNA reads as TGTGCCAGCAGTGGCACAGTTATGAACACTGAAGCTTTCTTT. Encoded protein: CASSGTVMNTEAFF. The chain uses TRBV6-1 and TRBJ1-1; no clear D gene. There are 14 residues in the CDR3. V was shortened by 4 bases and J by 0 bases, with 9 bases between the two germline ends. Germline CDR1 and CDR2: MNHNS and SASEGT.

This chain links TRBV5-1 with TRBJ2-5, with D perhaps matching TRBD1 (7 bases). The CDR3 is 14 amino acids. The germline V gene has CDR1 SGHRS and CDR2 YFSETQ. Deletions cut 3 bases from V and 2 bases from J, with 11 bases between. The CDR3: CASSSQGGQETQYF. The CDR3 DNA is TGCGCCAGCAGCTCGCAGGGGGGACAAGAGACCCAGTACTTC.

The genes are TRBV11-2 and TRBJ2-1; 16 bases fit TRBD2. The germline CDR1 and CDR2 sequences are SGHAT and FQNNGV. V lost 5 bases, J lost 4 bases, and 11 bases stayed unmatched. The CDR3 covers 19 residues. CDR3 DNA: TGTGCCAGCAGCCAGGAGGGGACTAGCGGGAGGGTCAGTTACAATGAGCAGTTCTTC. This gives the protein CASSQEGTSGRVSYNEQFF.

The J gene is TRBJ2-3, the V gene TRBV6-4; TRBD2 matches at 10 bases. Germline V CDR1 and CDR2: MRHNA, SNTAGT. This CDR3 contains 15 residues. The trim removed 6 bases at V and 5 bases at J, leaving 8 bases unmatched. In nucleotides, the CDR3 is TGTGCCAGCAGCCCAGCGGGGGGGACAGGAGATACGCAGTATTTT. Its protein is CASSPAGGTGDTQYF.